Below are 12 T cell receptor beta chains sequenced from a single sample in a study of identical twins (dated by TCRdb to 2016 to 2017). The library came from 5' RACE. The sequencer was an Illumina HiSeq 2000. The public reads were reprocessed in TCRdb via fastp at Q25 and MiXCR, keeping in-frame beta chains. A single entry per CDR3 protein holds the most common genes and DNA from its merged rows. In all, the sample holds 460,000 or so distinct CDR3 sequences, and 12% to 15% of those were seen once. 0.5% to 0.65% of the sample goes to the ten largest clones. The sample also formed part of further work on yellow fever vaccine responses in identical twins.

Sequencing was done on a sample of CD4+ T cells sorted from blood. These receptors were collected from a woman aged 18-29 years in good health.

V usage is TRBV3-1 and J usage is TRBJ2-5; 7 nucleotides match TRBD1. This CDR3 contains 14 residues. V shed 3 bases and J 4 bases; nucleotides not matched to a gene: 5. Germline CDR1 reads LGHDT; CDR2 reads YNNKEL (reference sequence). The CDR3 nucleotides are TGTGCCAGCAGCCAGATAGGGGGCCGAGAGACCCAGTACTTC. Protein sequence: CASSQIGGRETQYF.

This clonotype was counted between two and nine times. This chain uses TRBV12-3 or TRBV12-4 with TRBJ1-5, with TRBD1 identical over 7 bases. After removal of 1 base from V and 4 bases from J, the junction contained 4 bases not matched to a gene. The CDR3 runs 15 residues. CDR3 residues: CASSLEGAGNQPQHF. The CDR3 coding sequence is TGTGCCAGCAGTTTAGAGGGGGCCGGGAATCAGCCCCAGCATTTT.

This CDR3 reads CSVVAGVVEETQYF. The CDR3 nucleotides are TGCAGCGTCGTGGCGGGAGTCGTGGAAGAGACCCAGTACTTC. The V and J genes are TRBV29-1 and TRBJ2-5, with 7 bases lining up with TRBD2. V trimming: 6 bases; J trimming: 3 bases; junction bases outside the gene matches: 10. This CDR3 comprises 14 residues. Germline V CDR1 and CDR2: SQVTM, ANQGSEA.

A few counts support this clonotype. The rearrangement uses TRBV9 and TRBJ2-7, with TRBD2 matching 11 bases. Germline lookup yields CDR1 SGDLS and CDR2 YYNGEE. This CDR3 has 17 residues. Trimming cost V 3 bases and J 5 bases; bases outside gene matches: 13. CDR3 residues: CASSATFGTSGGDEQYF. CDR3 DNA: TGTGCCAGCAGCGCAACCTTCGGGACTAGCGGAGGGGACGAGCAGTACTTC.

This chain connects TRBV24-1 to TRBJ2-1; 11 bases match TRBD1. V dropped 11 bases and J dropped 5; count of bases not matched to a gene: 10. The CDR3 spans 15 residues. Germline assignment: CDR1 KGHDR and CDR2 SFDVKD. The CDR3 bases are TGTGCCAACATCTTGGACAGGGGGCTCAACAATGAGCAGTTCTTC. Its translation: CANILDRGLNNEQFF.

V is TRBV7-2 and J is TRBJ2-3; 7 positions agree with TRBD1. Unmatched junction bases numbered 6, after V lost 3 bases and J lost 6 bases. Germline CDR1 is SGHTA and CDR2 is FQGNSA. The CDR3 is 14 residues long. The CDR3 protein is CASSFDRVADTQYF. The CDR3 bases are TGTGCCAGCAGCTTTGACAGGGTCGCGGATACGCAGTATTTT.

The chain uses TRBV27 and TRBJ2-7; D gene uncertain. Germline values: CDR1 MNHEY, CDR2 SMNVEV (reference sequence). There are 15 residues in the CDR3. V was trimmed by 2 bases and J by 2 bases, leaving 13 bases between them. The CDR3 region has the DNA TGTGCCAGCAGTTTAGGAGCACACGAAGCCTACGAGCAGTACTTC. Protein: CASSLGAHEAYEQYF.

This chain uses TRBV20-1 with TRBJ2-1, with 9 bases matching TRBD1. CDR3 length: 18 residues. The germline CDR1 and CDR2 sequences are DFQATT and SNEGSKA (reference sequence). Germline trimming cut 2 bases from V and 0 bases from J; bases unmatched to any gene: 11. The DNA of the CDR3 is TGCAGTGCTAGACCGGGACAGGGTGGTCTAAGCTCCTACAATGAGCAGTTCTTC. It codes for CSARPGQGGLSSYNEQFF.

The V call is TRBV12-3 or TRBV12-4, the J call TRBJ2-2; D uncertain. The CDR3 spans 13 residues. Trimming stripped 5 bases from V and 7 bases from J, with 11 bases between. In nucleotides, the CDR3 is TGTGCCAGCAGTGCTGACCTGGACGGGGAGCTGTTTTTT. Protein sequence: CASSADLDGELFF.

This clonotype has only a few counts. The rearrangement joins TRBV25-1 to TRBJ2-7, with D perhaps matching TRBD2 (5 bases). V was shortened by 1 base and J by 3 bases, with 13 bases between the two germline ends. Germline V gene sequence: CDR1 MGHDK, CDR2 SYGVNS. This CDR3 region has 15 residues. The CDR3 coding sequence is TGTGCCAGCAGTGAATTGATGGGCGGGCGCTACGAGCAGTACTTC. This translates into CASSELMGGRYEQYF.

This clonotype was seen more than once but under ten times. The genes are TRBV6-2 or TRBV6-3 and TRBJ2-2, with 9 bases that match TRBD2. Germline CDR1 reads MNHEY; CDR2 reads SVGEGT. With V trimmed by 4 bases and J by 0 bases, 3 bases remained unmatched. CDR3 length equals 16 residues. CDR3: CASSFPSGANTGELFF. The CDR3 nucleotides are TGTGCCAGCAGTTTCCCTAGCGGGGCGAACACCGGGGAGCTGTTTTTT.

This clonotype was picked up a small number of times. The chain is built from TRBV7-9 and TRBJ2-5; TRBD1 matches at 10 bases. The V segment lost 2 bases and the J segment 5 bases; nucleotides outside the gene matches: 8. CDR1 and CDR2 (germline): SEHNR, FQNEAQ (reference sequence). The CDR3 is 16 amino acids. For the CDR3, the DNA is TGTGCCAGCAGCTTACCTCCGGGACAGGGGAGGGAGACCCAGTACTTC. Translation gives CASSLPPGQGRETQYF.